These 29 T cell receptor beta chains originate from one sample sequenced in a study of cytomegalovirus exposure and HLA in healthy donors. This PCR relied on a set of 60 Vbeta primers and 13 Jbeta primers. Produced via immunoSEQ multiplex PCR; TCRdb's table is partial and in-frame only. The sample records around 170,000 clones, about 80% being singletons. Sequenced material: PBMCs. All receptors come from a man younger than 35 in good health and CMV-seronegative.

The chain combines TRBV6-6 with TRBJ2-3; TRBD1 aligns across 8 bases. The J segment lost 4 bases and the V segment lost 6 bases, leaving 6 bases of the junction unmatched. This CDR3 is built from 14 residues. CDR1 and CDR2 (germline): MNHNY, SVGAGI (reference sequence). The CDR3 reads CASRGQGIADTQYF. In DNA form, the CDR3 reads TGTGCCAGCAGAGGACAGGGAATCGCAGATACGCAGTATTTT.

The chain's CDR3 is CASSPVGGKDSEAFF. CDR3 DNA sequence: TGTGCCAGCAGCCCCGTAGGAGGGAAGGACTCGGAAGCTTTCTTT. The genes are TRBV5-6 and TRBJ1-1; D unclear. The V and J ends lost 4 bases and 8 bases respectively, with 21 bases between them. The V gene's germline CDR1 is SGHDT and CDR2 YYEEEE. The CDR3 length is 15 residues. The whole variable domain, remainder taken from reference TRBV5-6 and TRBJ1-1, is DAGVTQSPTHLIKTRGQQVTLRCSPKSGHDTVSWYQQALGQGPQFIFQYYEEEERQRGNFPDRFSGHQFPNYSSELNVNALLLGDSALYLCASSPVGGKDSEAFFGQGTRLTVV.

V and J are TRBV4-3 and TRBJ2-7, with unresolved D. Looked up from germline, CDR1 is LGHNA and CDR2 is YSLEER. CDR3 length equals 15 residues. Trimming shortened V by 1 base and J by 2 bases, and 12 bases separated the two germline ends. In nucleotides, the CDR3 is TGCGCCAGCAGCCAAGGACGGCGGATCACCTACGAGCAGTACTTC. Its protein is CASSQGRRITYEQYF.

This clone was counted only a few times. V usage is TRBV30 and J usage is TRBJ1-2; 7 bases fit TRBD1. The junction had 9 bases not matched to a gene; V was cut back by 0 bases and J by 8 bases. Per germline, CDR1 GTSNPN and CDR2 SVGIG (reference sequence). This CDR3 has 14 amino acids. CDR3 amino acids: CAWSVHRGMGGYTF. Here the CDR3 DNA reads TGTGCCTGGAGTGTGCACAGGGGAATGGGAGGCTACACCTTC.

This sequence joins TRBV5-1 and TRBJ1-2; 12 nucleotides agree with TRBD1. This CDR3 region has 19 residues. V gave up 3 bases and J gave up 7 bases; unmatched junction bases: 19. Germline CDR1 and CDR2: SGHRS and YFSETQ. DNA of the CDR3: TGCGCCAGCAGCTCGTTTGGGGGACCAACCGGGACAGGGGGCAGTGGCTACACCTTC. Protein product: CASSSFGGPTGTGGSGYTF.

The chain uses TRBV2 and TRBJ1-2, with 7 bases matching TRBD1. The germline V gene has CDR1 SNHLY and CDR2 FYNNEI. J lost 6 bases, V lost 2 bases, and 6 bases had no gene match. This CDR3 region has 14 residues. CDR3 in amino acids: CASSELQGKNGYTF. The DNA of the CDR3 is TGTGCCAGCAGTGAATTACAGGGGAAAAATGGCTACACCTTC.

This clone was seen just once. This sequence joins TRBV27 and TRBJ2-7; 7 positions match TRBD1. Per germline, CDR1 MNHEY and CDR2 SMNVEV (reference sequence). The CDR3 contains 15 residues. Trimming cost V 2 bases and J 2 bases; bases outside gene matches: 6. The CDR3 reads CASSLRQGVPYEQYF. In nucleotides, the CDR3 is TGTGCCAGCAGTTTAAGGCAGGGGGTACCCTACGAGCAGTACTTC.

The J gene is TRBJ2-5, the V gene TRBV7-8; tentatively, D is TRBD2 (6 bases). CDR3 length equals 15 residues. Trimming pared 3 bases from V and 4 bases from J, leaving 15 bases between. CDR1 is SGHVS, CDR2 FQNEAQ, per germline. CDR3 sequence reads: CASSLGVPRGETQYF. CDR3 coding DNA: TGTGCCAGCAGCTTGGGCGTGCCGCGGGGAGAGACCCAGTACTTC.

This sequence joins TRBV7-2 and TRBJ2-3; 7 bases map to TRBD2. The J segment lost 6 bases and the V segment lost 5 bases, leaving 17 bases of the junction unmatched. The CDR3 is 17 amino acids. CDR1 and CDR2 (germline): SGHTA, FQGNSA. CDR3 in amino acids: CASSPGGGTTPGDTQYF. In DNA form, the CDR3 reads TGTGCCAGCAGCCCCGGGGGAGGGACTACGCCCGGGGATACGCAGTATTTT.

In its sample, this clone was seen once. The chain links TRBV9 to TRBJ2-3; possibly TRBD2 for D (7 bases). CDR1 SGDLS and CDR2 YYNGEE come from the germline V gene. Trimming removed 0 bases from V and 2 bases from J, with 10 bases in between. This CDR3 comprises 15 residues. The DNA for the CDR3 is TGTGCCAGCAGCGTAGAGGGGGGGGCCACAGATACGCAGTATTTT. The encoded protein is CASSVEGGATDTQYF.

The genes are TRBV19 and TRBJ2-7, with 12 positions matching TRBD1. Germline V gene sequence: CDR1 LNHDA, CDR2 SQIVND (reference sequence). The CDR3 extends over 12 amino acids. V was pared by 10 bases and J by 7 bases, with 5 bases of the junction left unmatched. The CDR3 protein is CATGTGGSEQYF. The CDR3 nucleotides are TGTGCCACCGGGACAGGGGGCAGTGAGCAGTACTTC.

CDR3 in amino acids: CASSLGTGNEQFF. In DNA form, the CDR3 reads TGTGCCAGCAGTTTAGGTACAGGGAATGAGCAGTTCTTC. The chain carries TRBV27 and TRBJ2-1, with D possibly being TRBD1 (6 bases). Germline V gene sequence: CDR1 MNHEY, CDR2 SMNVEV (reference sequence). Trimming left V 2 bases short and J 7 bases short, with 9 bases between. This CDR3 spans 13 amino acids.

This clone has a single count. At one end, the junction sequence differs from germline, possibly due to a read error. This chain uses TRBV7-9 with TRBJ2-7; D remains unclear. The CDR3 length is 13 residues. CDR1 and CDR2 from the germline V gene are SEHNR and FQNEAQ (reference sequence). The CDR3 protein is CSSSSPQAYEQYF. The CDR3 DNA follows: TGTTCCAGCAGCTCCCCCCAGGCCTACGAGCAGTACTTC.

CDR3 amino acids: CASSRGSAVEAFF. The CDR3, as DNA: TGTGCCAGCAGCCGGGGGTCAGCCGTTGAAGCTTTCTTT. The chain combines TRBV5-8 with TRBJ1-1; a possible D gene is TRBD1 (5 bases). The germline gives CDR1 SGHTS, CDR2 YDEGEE. The CDR3 is 13 amino acids. V was cut by 4 bases and J by 7 bases, with 14 bases left in between. Together with reference TRBV5-8 and TRBJ1-1, the CDR3 gives the full variable domain: EAGVTQSPTHLIKTRGQQATLRCSPISGHTSVYWYQQALGLGLQFLLWYDEGEERNRGNFPPRFSGRQFPNYSSELNVNALELEDSALYLCASSRGSAVEAFFGQGTRLTVV.

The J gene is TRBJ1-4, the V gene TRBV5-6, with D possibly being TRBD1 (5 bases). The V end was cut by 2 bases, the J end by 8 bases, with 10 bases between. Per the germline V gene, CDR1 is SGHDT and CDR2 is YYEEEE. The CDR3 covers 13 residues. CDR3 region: CASSFESGEKLFF. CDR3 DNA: TGTGCCAGCAGCTTTGAATCAGGGGAAAAACTGTTTTTT.

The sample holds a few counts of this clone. The CDR3 protein is CASAAGTSAYNEQFF. The CDR3 nucleotides are TGTGCCAGCGCAGCCGGGACTAGCGCATACAATGAGCAGTTCTTC. The V call is TRBV2, the J call TRBJ2-1, with 10 bases identical to TRBD2. The J segment lost 4 bases and the V segment lost 8 bases, leaving 8 bases of the junction unmatched. CDR1 is SNHLY, CDR2 FYNNEI, per germline. The CDR3 contains 15 residues. Supplemented by reference TRBV2 and TRBJ2-1, the full variable domain reads EPEVTQTPSHQVTQMGQEVILRCVPISNHLYFYWYRQILGQKVEFLVSFYNNEISEKSEIFDDQFSVERPDGSNFTLKIRSTKLEDSAMYFCASAAGTSAYNEQFFGPGTRLTVL.

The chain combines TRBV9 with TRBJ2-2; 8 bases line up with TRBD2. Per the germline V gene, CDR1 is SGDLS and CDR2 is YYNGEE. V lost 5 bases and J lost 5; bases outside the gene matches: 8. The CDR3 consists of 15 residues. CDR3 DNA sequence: TGTGCCAGCAGTCTACCGGCGGGAGGAACCGGGGAGCTGTTTTTT. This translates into CASSLPAGGTGELFF.

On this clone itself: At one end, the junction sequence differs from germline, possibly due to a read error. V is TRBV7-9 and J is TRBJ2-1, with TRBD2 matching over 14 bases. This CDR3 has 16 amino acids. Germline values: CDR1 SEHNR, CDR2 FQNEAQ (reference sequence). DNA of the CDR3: TGTTCCAGCAGCCCCCCGGGACTAGCGGGAGTGATTGAGCAGTTCTTC. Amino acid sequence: CSSSPPGLAGVIEQFF. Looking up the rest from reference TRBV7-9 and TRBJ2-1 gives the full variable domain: DTGVSQNPRHKITKRGQNVTFRCDPISEHNRLYWYRQTLGQGPEFLTYFQNEAQLEKSRLLSDRFSAERPKGSFSTLEIQRTEQGDSAMYLCSSSPPGLAGVIEQFFGPGTRLTVL.

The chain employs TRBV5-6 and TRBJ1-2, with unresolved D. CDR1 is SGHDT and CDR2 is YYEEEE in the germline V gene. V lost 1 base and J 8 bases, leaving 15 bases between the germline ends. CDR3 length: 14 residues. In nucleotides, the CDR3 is TGTGCCAGCAGCTTGACCCATACTACGGGAGGCTACACCTTC. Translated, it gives CASSLTHTTGGYTF.

The CDR3 nucleotides are TGTGCCAGCAGCTGGTGGACAGGGGGTGACAATCAGCCCCAGCATTTT. Translation: CASSWWTGGDNQPQHF. The chain is built from TRBV7-2 and TRBJ1-5, with 10 bases aligning to TRBD1. V lost 4 bases to trimming and J lost 3 bases; unmatched junction nucleotides: 6. The CDR3 is 16 residues long. Germline V gene sequence: CDR1 SGHTA, CDR2 FQGNSA.

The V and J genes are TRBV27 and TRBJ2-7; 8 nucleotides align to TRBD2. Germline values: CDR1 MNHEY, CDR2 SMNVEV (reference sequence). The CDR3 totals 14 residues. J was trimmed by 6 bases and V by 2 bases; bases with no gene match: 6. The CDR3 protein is CASSLIPREGEQYF. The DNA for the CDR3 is TGTGCCAGCAGTTTAATCCCCCGGGAGGGCGAGCAGTACTTC.

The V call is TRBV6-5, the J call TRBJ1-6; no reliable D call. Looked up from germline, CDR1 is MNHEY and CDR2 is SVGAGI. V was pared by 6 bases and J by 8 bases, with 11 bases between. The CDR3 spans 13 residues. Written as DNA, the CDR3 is TGTGCCAGCAGCATACTGGGAGATTCACCCCTCCACTTT. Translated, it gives CASSILGDSPLHF.

CDR3: CASSLGSASGNIQYF. In DNA, the CDR3 is TGCGCCAGCAGCTTGGGGTCGGCCTCCGGGAACATTCAGTACTTC. The chain links TRBV5-1 to TRBJ2-4; D is undetermined. V lost 0 bases, J lost 7 bases, and 14 bases lay in between. Looked up from germline, CDR1 is SGHRS and CDR2 is YFSETQ. This CDR3 region has 15 residues.

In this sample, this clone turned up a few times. Written as DNA, the CDR3 is TGCGCCAGCAGCGTGGACAGGGGACCTCCTGAAGCTTTCTTT. Its translation: CASSVDRGPPEAFF. This rearrangement joins TRBV5-1 to TRBJ1-1, with 9 bases aligning to TRBD1. Germline V gives CDR1 SGHRS, CDR2 YFSETQ. The junction had 7 bases not matched to a gene; V was cut back by 4 bases and J by 6 bases. There are 14 residues in the CDR3.

CDR3 region: CASSLTLRDSQETQYF. CDR3 DNA: TGTGCCAGCAGCTTAACCCTCCGGGACAGCCAAGAGACCCAGTACTTC. This sequence joins TRBV11-2 and TRBJ2-5; TRBD1 agrees at 7 bases. V lost 2 bases, J lost 1 base, and 7 bases stayed unmatched. This CDR3 contains 16 residues. Germline values: CDR1 SGHAT, CDR2 FQNNGV.

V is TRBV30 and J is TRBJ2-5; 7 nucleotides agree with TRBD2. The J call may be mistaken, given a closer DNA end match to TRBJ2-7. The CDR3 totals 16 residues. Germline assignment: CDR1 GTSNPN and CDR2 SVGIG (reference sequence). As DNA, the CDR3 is TGTGCCTGGAGTGGAGGGGATAGCGGGTTCCCCTACGAGCAGTACTTC. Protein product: CAWSGGDSGFPYEQYF.

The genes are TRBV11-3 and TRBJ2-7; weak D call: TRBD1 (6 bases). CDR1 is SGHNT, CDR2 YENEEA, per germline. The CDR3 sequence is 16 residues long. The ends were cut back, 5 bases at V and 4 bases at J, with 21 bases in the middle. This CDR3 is CASSPLAQGILYEQYF. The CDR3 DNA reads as TGTGCCAGCAGCCCTCTCGCACAGGGAATCCTTTACGAGCAGTACTTC.

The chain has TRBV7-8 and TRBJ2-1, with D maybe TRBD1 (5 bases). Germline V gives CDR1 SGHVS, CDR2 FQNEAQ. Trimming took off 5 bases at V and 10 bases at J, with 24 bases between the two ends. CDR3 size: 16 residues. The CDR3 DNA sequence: TGTGCCAGCAGCATCACCGCAGGGATGTCCCCCCAAGAGCAGTTCTTC. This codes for CASSITAGMSPQEQFF.

The CDR3 loop reads CATSSTLAGGGDTQYF. As DNA, the CDR3 is TGTGCCACCAGCAGTACCCTAGCGGGAGGTGGGGATACGCAGTATTTT. V is TRBV15 and J is TRBJ2-3; 11 nucleotides match TRBD2. V shed 3 bases and J 6 bases; nucleotides not matched to a gene: 8. Germline V gene data show CDR1 as LNHNV and CDR2 as YYDKDF (reference sequence). The CDR3 length is 16 residues. The complete variable domain, with remaining parts taken from reference TRBV15 and TRBJ2-3, reads DAMVIQNPRYQVTQFGKPVTLSCSQTLNHNVMYWYQQKSSQAPKLLFHYYDKDFNNEADTPDNFQSRRPNTSFCFLDIRSPGLGDTAMYLCATSSTLAGGGDTQYFGPGTRLTVL.